This T cell receptor (beta chain) was found in a study of monozygotic twins with inflammatory bowel disease. Germline V gene sequence: CDR1 SGHRS, CDR2 YFSETQ. The CDR3 length is 16 residues. With roughly 16 and 10 cycles respectively, two nested PCRs were carried out on TCRalpha and TCRbeta cDNA. TCRdb reprocessed the 5' RACE reads and keeps a single row for each CDR3 protein, giving no DNA. The specimen's table records more than 300,000 distinct CDR3 sequences. Sequenced sample: blood. The source is a human donor with ulcerative colitis or Crohn's disease, or a healthy co-twin of an affected twin (not recorded which). The rearrangement uses TRBV5-1 and TRBJ2-1; TCRdb reports TRBD2, a call that lacks DNA to check it against. CDR3 protein: CASSPLAGGQRNEQFF.